The 4 T cell receptor beta chains given below trace back to one sample, sequenced in a study of blood T cells in healthy people across ages. Sample-barcoded 5' priming and a J-beta primer mix drove a second PCR of roughly 7 to 11 cycles. MiXCR was run by TCRdb on the 5' RACE reads, yielding one entry per CDR3 protein. In the table there are over a million distinct CDR3 sequences, 40% to 50% of which are singletons. Sample: blood. Source of these receptors: a woman aged 60-75 years in good health.

The rearrangement uses TRBV10-3 and TRBJ1-1; D ambiguous. Germline lookup yields CDR1 ENHRY and CDR2 SYGVKD. Trimming took 4 bases from V and 1 from J, leaving 7 bases between them. The CDR3 is made up of 13 amino acids. The CDR3 bases are TGTGCCATCAGTGGTTCAAAGAACACTGAAGCTTTCTTT. Protein sequence: CAISGSKNTEAFF.

This clonotype appeared a single time. The junction departs from the called germline gene at one end, perhaps through a read error. V and J are TRBV4-2 and TRBJ1-4; D remains ambiguous. The CDR3 length is 16 residues. Germline CDR1 reads LGHNA; CDR2 reads YNFKEQ. CDR3 region: CASRQAAGATNEKLFF. The DNA for the CDR3 is TGTGCCAGCAGACAAGCAGCGGGTGCAACTAATGAAAAACTGTTTTTT.

Regarding this clonotype: A much larger clone is a single base away; this may be a read error. The chain uses TRBV10-3 and TRBJ2-6; D is perhaps TRBD1 (6 bases). The CDR3 has 13 amino acids. Germline V gene sequence: CDR1 ENHRY, CDR2 SYGVKD. Here the CDR3 reads CAIGGSGANALTF. The CDR3, as DNA: TGTGCCATCGGGGGCTCTGGGGCCAACGCCCTGACTTTC.

The chain recombines TRBV6-5 with TRBJ2-2; TRBD1 aligns across 8 bases. Trimming took 8 bases from V and 6 from J; bases not matched to a gene: 5. The CDR3 spans 13 residues. In germline, CDR1 is MNHEY, CDR2 SVGAGI. The CDR3, as DNA: TGTGCCAGCGGACAGGGCGCGGCCGGGGAGCTGTTTTTT. This codes for CASGQGAAGELFF.